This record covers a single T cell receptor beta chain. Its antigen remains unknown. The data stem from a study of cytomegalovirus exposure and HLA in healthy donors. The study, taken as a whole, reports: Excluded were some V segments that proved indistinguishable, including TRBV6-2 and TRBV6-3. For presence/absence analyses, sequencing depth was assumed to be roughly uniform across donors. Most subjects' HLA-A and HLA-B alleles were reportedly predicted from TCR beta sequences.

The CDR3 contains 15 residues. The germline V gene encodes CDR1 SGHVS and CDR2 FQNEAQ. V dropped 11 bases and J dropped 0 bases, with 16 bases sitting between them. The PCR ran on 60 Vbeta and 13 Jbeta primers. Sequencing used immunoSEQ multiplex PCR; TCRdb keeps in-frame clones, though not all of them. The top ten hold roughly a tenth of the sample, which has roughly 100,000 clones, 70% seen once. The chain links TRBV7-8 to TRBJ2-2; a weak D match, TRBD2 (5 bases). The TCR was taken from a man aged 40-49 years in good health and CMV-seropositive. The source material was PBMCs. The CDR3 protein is CAAPGSKPNTGELFF. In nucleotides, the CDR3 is TGTGCCGCGCCGGGGTCGAAGCCGAACACCGGGGAGCTGTTTTTT.